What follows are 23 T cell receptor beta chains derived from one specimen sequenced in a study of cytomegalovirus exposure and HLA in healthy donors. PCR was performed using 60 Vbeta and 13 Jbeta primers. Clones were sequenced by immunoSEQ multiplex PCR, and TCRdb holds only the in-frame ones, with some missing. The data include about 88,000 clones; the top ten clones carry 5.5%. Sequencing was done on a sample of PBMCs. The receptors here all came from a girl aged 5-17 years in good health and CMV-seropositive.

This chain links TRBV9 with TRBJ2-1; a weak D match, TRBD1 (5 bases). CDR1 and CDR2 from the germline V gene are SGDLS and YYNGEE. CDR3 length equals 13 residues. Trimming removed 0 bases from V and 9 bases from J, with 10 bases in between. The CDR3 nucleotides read TGTGCCAGCAGCGTAGGCAGGGTGGCTGAGCAGTTCTTC. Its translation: CASSVGRVAEQFF.

CDR3 sequence: CASSEQGSQPQHF. The CDR3 DNA is TGTGCCAGCAGTGAACAGGGGAGTCAGCCCCAGCATTTT. This sequence joins TRBV6-1 and TRBJ1-5, with D maybe TRBD1 (6 bases). CDR1 and CDR2 from the germline V gene are MNHNS and SASEGT. This CDR3 has 13 residues. The V and J ends lost 2 bases and 6 bases respectively, with 8 bases between them.

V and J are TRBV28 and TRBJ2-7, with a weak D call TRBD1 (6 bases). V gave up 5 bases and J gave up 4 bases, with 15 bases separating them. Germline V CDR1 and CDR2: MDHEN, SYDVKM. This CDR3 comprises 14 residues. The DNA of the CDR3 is TGTGCCAGCAGTCCCGAGCAGGGGACGTACGAGCAGTACGTC. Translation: CASSPEQGTYEQYV.

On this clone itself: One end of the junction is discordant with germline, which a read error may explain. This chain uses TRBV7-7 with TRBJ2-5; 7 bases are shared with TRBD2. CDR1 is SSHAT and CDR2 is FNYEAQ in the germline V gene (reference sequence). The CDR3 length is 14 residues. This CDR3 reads CASSLTSVGENQYF. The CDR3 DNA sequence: TGTGCCAGCAGCTTAACTAGCGTTGGGGAGAACCAGTACTTC.

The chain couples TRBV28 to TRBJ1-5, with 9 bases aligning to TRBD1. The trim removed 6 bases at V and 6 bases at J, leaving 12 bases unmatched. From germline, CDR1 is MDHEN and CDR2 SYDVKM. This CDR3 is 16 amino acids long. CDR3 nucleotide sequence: TGTGCCAGCAGGACGGGGACAGGGAAGTTAAGTCAGCCCCAGCATTTT. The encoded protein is CASRTGTGKLSQPQHF.

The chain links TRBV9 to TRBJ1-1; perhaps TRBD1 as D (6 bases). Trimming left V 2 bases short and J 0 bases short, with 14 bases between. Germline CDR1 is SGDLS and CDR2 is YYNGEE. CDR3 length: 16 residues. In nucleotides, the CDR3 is TGTGCCAGCAGCGTTCAAGCGGGGGGCATGAACACTGAAGCTTTCTTT. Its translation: CASSVQAGGMNTEAFF.

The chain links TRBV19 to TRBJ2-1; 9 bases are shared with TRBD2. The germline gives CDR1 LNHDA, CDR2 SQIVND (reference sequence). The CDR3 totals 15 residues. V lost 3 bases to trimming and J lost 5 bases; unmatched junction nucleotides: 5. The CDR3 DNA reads TGTGCCAGTAGTATTAAGGGACTAGCTAACAATGAGCAGTTCTTC. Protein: CASSIKGLANNEQFF.

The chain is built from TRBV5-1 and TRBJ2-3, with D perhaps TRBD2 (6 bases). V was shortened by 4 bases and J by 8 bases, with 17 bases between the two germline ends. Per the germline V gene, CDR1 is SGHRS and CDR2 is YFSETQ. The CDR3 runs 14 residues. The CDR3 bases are TGCGCCAGCAGCCCATCGGGACTGCCCAGTACGCAGTATTTT. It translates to CASSPSGLPSTQYF.

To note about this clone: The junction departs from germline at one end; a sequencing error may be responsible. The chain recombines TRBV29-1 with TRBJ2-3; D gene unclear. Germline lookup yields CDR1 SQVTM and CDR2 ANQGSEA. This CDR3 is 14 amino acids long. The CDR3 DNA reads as TGCAGCGTTGAAGATGCCTTACCCCCAGATAAGCAGTATTTT. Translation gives CSVEDALPPDKQYF.

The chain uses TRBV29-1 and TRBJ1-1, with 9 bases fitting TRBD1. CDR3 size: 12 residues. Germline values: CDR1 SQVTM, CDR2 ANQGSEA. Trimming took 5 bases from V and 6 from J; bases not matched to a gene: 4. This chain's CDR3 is CSVKTGGAEAFF. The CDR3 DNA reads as TGCAGCGTTAAGACAGGGGGTGCTGAAGCTTTCTTT. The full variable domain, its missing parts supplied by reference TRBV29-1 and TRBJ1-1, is SAVISQKPSRDICQRGTSLTIQCQVDSQVTMMFWYRQQPGQSLTLIATANQGSEATYESGFVIDKFPISRPNLTFSTLTVSNMSPEDSSIYLCSVKTGGAEAFFGQGTRLTVV.

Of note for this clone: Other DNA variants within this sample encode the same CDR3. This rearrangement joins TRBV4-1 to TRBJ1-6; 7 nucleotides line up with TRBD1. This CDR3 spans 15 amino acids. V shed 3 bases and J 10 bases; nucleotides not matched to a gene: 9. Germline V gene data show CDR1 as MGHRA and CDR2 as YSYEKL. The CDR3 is CASSHVTGYGSPLHF. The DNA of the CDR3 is TGCGCCAGCAGCCATGTGACAGGGTACGGGTCACCCCTCCACTTT.

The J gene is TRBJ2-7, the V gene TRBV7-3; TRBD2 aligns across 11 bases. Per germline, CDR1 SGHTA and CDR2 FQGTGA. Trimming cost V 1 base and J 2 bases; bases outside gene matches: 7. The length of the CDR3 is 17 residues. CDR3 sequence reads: CASSLIGQTSGAYEQYF. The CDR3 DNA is TGTGCCAGCAGCTTAATCGGTCAGACTAGCGGGGCCTACGAGCAGTACTTC.

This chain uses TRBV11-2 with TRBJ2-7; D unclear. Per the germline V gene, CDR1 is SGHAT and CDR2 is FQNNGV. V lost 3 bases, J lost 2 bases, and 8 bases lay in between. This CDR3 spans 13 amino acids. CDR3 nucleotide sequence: TGTGCCAGCAGCTTCGAGGATACCTACGAGCAGTACGTC. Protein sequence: CASSFEDTYEQYV.

The DNA for the CDR3 is TGTGCCAGCAGTGAATCTAGCGGGATCCAAGAGACCCAGTACTTC. Translating gives CASSESSGIQETQYF. The gene calls are TRBV25-1 and TRBJ2-5, with TRBD2 identical over 9 bases. This CDR3 has 15 amino acids. The V gene's germline CDR1 is MGHDK and CDR2 SYGVNS. V trimming: 1 base; J trimming: 1 base; junction bases outside the gene matches: 1.

Written as DNA, the CDR3 is TGTGCCAGCAGCCTTCCACAGGACTATGGCTACACCTTC. Encoded protein: CASSLPQDYGYTF. The chain couples TRBV7-9 to TRBJ1-2, with D possibly matching TRBD1 (5 bases). V shed 5 bases and J shed 3 bases, with 10 bases lying between them. Germline CDR1 is SEHNR and CDR2 is FQNEAQ (reference sequence). The CDR3 totals 13 residues.

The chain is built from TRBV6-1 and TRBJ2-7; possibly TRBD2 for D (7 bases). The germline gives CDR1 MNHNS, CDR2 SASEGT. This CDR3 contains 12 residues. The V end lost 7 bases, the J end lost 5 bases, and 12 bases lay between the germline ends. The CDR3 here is CASTWGGHEQYF. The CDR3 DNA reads TGTGCCAGCACCTGGGGGGGGCACGAGCAGTACTTC.

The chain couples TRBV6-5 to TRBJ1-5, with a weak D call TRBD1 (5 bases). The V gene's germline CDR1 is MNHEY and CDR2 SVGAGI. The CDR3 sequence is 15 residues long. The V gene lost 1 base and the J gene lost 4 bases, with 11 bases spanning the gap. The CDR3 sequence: CASSYFGGENQPQHF. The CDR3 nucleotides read TGTGCCAGCAGTTACTTCGGAGGGGAGAATCAGCCCCAGCATTTT.

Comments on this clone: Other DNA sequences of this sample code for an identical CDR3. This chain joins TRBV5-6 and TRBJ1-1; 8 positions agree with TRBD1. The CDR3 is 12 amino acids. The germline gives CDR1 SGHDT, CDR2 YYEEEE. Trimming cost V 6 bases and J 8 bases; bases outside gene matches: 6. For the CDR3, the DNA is TGTGCCAGCACCATGGACAGGGACGAAGCTTTCTTT. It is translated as CASTMDRDEAFF.

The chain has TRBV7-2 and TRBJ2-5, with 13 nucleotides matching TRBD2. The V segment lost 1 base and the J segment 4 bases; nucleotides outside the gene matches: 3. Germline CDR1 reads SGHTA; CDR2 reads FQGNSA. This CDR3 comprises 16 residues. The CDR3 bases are TGTGCCAGCAGCTTAGGACTAGCGGGGGGTCCAGAGACCCAGTACTTC. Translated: CASSLGLAGGPETQYF.

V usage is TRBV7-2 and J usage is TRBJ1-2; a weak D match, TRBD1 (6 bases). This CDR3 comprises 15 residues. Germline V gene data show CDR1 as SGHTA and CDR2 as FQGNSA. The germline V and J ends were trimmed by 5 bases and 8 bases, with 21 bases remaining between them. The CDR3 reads CASSVTYRVGDGYTF. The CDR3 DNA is TGTGCCAGCAGCGTAACTTACAGGGTGGGAGACGGCTACACCTTC.

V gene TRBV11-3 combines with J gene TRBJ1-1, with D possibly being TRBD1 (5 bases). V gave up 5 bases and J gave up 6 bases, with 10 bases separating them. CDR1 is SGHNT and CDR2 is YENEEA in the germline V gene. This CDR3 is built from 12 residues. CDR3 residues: CASSLKGSEAFF. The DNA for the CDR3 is TGTGCCAGCAGCCTCAAGGGGTCTGAAGCTTTCTTT.

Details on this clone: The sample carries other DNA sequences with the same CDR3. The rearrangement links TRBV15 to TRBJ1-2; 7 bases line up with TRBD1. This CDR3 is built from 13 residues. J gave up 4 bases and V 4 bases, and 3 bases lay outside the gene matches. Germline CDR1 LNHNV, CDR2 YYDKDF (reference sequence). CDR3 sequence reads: CATSTRDSYGYTF. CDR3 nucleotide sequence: TGTGCCACCAGCACCCGGGACAGCTATGGCTACACCTTC.

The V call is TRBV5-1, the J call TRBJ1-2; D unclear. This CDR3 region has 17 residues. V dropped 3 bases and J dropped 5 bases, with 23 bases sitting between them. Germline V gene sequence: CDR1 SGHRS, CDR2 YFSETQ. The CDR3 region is CASSSEPPRREGYGYTF. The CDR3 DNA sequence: TGCGCCAGCAGCTCCGAGCCCCCGAGGAGGGAAGGGTATGGCTACACCTTC.